The clone carrying this TCR beta chain has a handful of counts. Its antigen is still unknown. The V and J ends lost 4 bases and 10 bases, in that order; junction bases with no gene match: 5. Germline-derived CDR1 and CDR2 are LNHDA and SQIVND (reference sequence). This CDR3 region has 12 residues. This record belongs to a study of T cells in Graves' hyperthyroidism and ophthalmopathy. The overall study: Peripheral blood draws took place at initial diagnosis, ahead of any treatment. Broader study findings: Most thyroid clonotypes with frequency above 0.001 were detected in blood. Ophthalmopathy stood apart from stable hyperthyroidism in a 13 V-J model.

Amplification of TCR beta CDR3 regions was performed using RNA transcripts as template. A first-round RT-PCR of the TCR CDR3 used the HTBI primer set. TCRdb reprocessed the multiplex PCR reads with MiXCR, giving one entry per CDR3 protein. In the table there are about 360,000 distinct CDR3 sequences, about 13% of which are singletons. The study defined stable Graves' hyperthyroidism as no ophthalmopathy progression within 18 months. Material for sequencing was blood. This receptor was taken from a woman between 18 and 29 years old with Graves' hyperthyroidism. This chain joins TRBV19 and TRBJ2-3; TRBD1 aligns across 7 bases. The CDR3: CASSTTGFAQYF. The DNA for the CDR3 is TGTGCCAGTAGTACGACAGGGTTCGCGCAGTATTTT. Full variable domain (missing parts from reference TRBV19 and TRBJ2-3): DGGITQSPKYLFRKEGQNVTLSCEQNLNHDAMYWYRQDPGQGLRLIYYSQIVNDFQKGDIAEGYSVSREKKESFPLTVTSAQKNPTAFYLCASSTTGFAQYFGPGTRLTVL.